These 5 T cell receptor beta chains originate from one sample sequenced in a study of memory CD4+ T cells and cytomegalovirus serostatus. Single viable CD3+CD4+CD8-CD45RO+ cells were sorted as the memory CD4+ T cells. The method was immunoSEQ multiplex PCR; TCRdb's version includes in-frame clones alone and lacks a portion of them. The sample consists of 35,000 to 50,000 clones, 79% of them appearing once. What was sequenced was memory CD4+ T cells from blood. These receptors originate from an adult in good health and CMV-seronegative.

This rearrangement joins TRBV11-2 to TRBJ2-7, with TRBD2 matching 13 bases. V dropped 5 bases and J dropped 3; count of bases not matched to a gene: 7. This CDR3 comprises 16 residues. CDR1 and CDR2 from the germline V gene are SGHAT and FQNNGV. The CDR3 DNA is TGTGCCAGCAGCCCTGGACTAGCGGGAGTCTTCTACGAGCAGTACTTC. Its translation is CASSPGLAGVFYEQYF.

The rearrangement links TRBV11-2 to TRBJ2-2, with TRBD2 matching over 9 bases. The germline gives CDR1 SGHAT, CDR2 FQNNGV. The CDR3 spans 15 residues. The V segment lost 5 bases and the J segment 3 bases; nucleotides outside the gene matches: 4. CDR3: CASSLGGGDTGELFF. DNA for the CDR3: TGTGCCAGCAGCCTGGGCGGGGGGGACACCGGGGAGCTGTTTTTT.

The rearrangement uses TRBV11-2 and TRBJ2-7; no reliable D call. The germline V and J ends were trimmed by 4 bases and 7 bases, with 14 bases remaining between them. Germline CDR1 SGHAT, CDR2 FQNNGV. CDR3 length equals 13 residues. CDR3 residues: CASSSSAMREQYF. The CDR3 coding sequence is TGTGCCAGCAGCTCCTCTGCTATGAGGGAGCAGTACTTC.

The V and J genes are TRBV7-9 and TRBJ1-4, with D hard to call. This CDR3 spans 14 amino acids. V was clipped by 5 bases and J by 8 bases, with 15 bases between them. Germline V gives CDR1 SEHNR, CDR2 FQNEAQ (reference sequence). In DNA, the CDR3 is TGTGCCAGCAGCCTCACCTCCCGCAGCGAAAAACTGTTTTTT. It specifies CASSLTSRSEKLFF.

This clone was detected a few times. This chain uses TRBV19 with TRBJ1-4, with D unclear. The CDR3 consists of 16 residues. Trimming took off 2 bases at V and 3 bases at J, with 13 bases between the two ends. Germline assignment: CDR1 LNHDA and CDR2 SQIVND (reference sequence). As DNA, the CDR3 is TGTGCCAGTAGTATAAGGCAGAAGTGGGCTAATGAAAAACTGTTTTTT. This encodes CASSIRQKWANEKLFF. Looking up the rest from reference TRBV19 and TRBJ1-4 gives the full variable domain: DGGITQSPKYLFRKEGQNVTLSCEQNLNHDAMYWYRQDPGQGLRLIYYSQIVNDFQKGDIAEGYSVSREKKESFPLTVTSAQKNPTAFYLCASSIRQKWANEKLFFGSGTQLSVL.